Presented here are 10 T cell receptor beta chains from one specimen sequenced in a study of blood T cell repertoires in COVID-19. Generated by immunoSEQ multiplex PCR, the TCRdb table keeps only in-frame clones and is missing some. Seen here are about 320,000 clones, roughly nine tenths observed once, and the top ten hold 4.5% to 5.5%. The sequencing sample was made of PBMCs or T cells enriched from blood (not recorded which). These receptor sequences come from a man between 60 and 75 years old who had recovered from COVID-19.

Written as DNA, the CDR3 is TGTGCCAGCCGGGACCGGGACAGGGGTTACGAGCAGTACTTC. Its translation: CASRDRDRGYEQYF. The gene calls are TRBV6-5 and TRBJ2-7; 10 nucleotides align to TRBD1. CDR3 size: 14 residues. Germline CDR1 reads MNHEY; CDR2 reads SVGAGI. The ends lost 8 bases at V and 4 bases at J; junction bases unmatched: 8.

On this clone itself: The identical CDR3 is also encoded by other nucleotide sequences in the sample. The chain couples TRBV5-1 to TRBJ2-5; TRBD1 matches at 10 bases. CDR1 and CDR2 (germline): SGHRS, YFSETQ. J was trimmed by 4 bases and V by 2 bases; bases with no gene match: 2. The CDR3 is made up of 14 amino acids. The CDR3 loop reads CASSLGQGGETQYF. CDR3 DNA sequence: TGCGCCAGCAGCTTAGGACAGGGGGGAGAGACCCAGTACTTC.

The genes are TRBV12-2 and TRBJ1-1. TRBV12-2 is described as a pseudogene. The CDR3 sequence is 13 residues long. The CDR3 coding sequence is TGTGCAAGTCGCCCCGGGAAGCACCTTGAAGCTTTCTTT. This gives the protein CASRPGKHLEAFF.

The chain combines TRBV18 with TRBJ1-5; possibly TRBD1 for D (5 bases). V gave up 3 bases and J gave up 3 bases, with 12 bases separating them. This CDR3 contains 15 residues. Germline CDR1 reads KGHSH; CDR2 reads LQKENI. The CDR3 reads CASSPRGGVNQPQHF. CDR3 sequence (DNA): TGTGCCAGCTCACCCCGGGGGGGGGTCAATCAGCCCCAGCATTTT.

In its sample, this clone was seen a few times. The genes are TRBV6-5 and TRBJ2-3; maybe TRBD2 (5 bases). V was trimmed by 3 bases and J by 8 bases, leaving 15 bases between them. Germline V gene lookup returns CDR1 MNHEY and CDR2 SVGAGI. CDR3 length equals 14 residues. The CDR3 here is CASSYGSEGTTQYF. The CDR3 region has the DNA TGTGCCAGCAGTTATGGCAGCGAGGGAACTACGCAGTATTTT.

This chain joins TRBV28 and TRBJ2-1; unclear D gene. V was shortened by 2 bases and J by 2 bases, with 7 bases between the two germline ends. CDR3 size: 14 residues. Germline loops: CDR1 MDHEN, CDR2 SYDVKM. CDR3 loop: CASSLLPPYNEQFF. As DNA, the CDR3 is TGTGCCAGCAGTTTACTCCCCCCCTACAATGAGCAGTTCTTC.

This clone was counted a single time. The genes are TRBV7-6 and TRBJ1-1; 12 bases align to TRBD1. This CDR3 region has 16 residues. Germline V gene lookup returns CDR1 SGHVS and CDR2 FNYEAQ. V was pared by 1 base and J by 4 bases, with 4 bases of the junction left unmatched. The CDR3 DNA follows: TGTGCCAGCAGCTTAGTGGGACAGGGGGCGCGCACTGAAGCTTTCTTT. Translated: CASSLVGQGARTEAFF.

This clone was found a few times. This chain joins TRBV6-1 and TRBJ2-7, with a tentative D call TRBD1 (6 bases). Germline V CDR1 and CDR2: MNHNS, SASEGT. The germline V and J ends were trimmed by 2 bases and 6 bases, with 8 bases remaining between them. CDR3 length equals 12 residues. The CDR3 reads CASSERGSEQYF. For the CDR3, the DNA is TGTGCCAGCAGTGAAAGGGGGTCCGAGCAGTACTTC.

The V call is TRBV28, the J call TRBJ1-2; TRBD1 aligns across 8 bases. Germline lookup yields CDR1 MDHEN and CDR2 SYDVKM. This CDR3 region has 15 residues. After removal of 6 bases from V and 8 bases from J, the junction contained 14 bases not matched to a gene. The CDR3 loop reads CASRPRKDRAEGYTF. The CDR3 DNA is TGTGCCAGCAGACCCAGAAAGGACAGGGCTGAAGGCTACACCTTC.

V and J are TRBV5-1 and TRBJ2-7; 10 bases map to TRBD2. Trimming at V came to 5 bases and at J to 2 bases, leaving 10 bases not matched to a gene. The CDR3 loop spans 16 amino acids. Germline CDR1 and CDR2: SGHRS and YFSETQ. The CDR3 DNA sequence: TGCGCCAGCAGTCTATCCCCTAGCGGGAGAACCTACGAGCAGTACTTC. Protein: CASSLSPSGRTYEQYF.